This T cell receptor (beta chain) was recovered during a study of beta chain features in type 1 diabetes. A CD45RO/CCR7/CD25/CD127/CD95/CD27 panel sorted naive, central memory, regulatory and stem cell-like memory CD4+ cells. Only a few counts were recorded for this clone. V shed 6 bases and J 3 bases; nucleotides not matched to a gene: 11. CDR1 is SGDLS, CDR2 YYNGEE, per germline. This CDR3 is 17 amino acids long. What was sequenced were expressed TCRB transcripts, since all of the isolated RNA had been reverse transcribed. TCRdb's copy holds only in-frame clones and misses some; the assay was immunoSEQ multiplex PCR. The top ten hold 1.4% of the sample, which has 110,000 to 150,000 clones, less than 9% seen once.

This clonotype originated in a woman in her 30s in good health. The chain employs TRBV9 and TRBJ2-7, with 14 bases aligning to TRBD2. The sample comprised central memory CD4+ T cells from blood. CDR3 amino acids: CASTNEGLAGDGYEQYF. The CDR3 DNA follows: TGTGCCAGCACTAACGAGGGACTAGCGGGAGACGGCTACGAGCAGTACTTC.